One and the same sample provided the 4 T cell receptor beta chains below, sequenced in a study of T cell clonotyping in hematopoietic cell transplantation. Some clones are missing from TCRdb's copy, which holds only in-frame ones; the method was immunoSEQ multiplex PCR. In the table there are 45,000 or so clones, approximately 82% of which are singletons. Time point described: recipient sample about 28 days before transplant, after cytoreduction. The sample consisted of peripheral blood mononuclear cells, taken before stem cell transplant. These receptors were taken from a man in his sixties with myelodysplastic syndrome. Some clones in this sample may be carry-over from other donors' samples.

This chain links TRBV5-1 with TRBJ2-2; 7 bases are a match to TRBD1. After removal of 1 base from V and 0 bases from J, the junction contained 3 bases not matched to a gene. The CDR3 contains 16 residues. Germline assignment: CDR1 SGHRS and CDR2 YFSETQ. The CDR3 nucleotides are TGCGCCAGCAGCTTGATGGGGACAGCGAACACCGGGGAGCTGTTTTTT. This gives the protein CASSLMGTANTGELFF.

This clone was picked up a small number of times. The rearrangement joins TRBV4-3 to TRBJ2-1; 10 bases map to TRBD2. Germline V gives CDR1 LGHNA, CDR2 YSLEER. CDR3 length equals 15 residues. With V trimmed by 5 bases and J by 9 bases, 10 bases remained unmatched. The CDR3 sequence: CASSYSGGAYIEQFF. Here the CDR3 DNA reads TGCGCCAGCAGCTACAGCGGGGGGGCTTATATTGAGCAGTTCTTC.

V is TRBV19 and J is TRBJ1-1; D gene ambiguous. Germline assignment: CDR1 LNHDA and CDR2 SQIVND (reference sequence). V dropped 5 bases and J dropped 1 base, with 14 bases sitting between them. The CDR3 length is 15 residues. The DNA of the CDR3 is TGTGCCAGTAGTGCCCAGCCCGGGAGGAACACTGAAGCTTTCTTT. This encodes CASSAQPGRNTEAFF.

The J gene is TRBJ2-1, the V gene TRBV9; D may match TRBD1 or TRBD2 (5 bases each). The CDR3 loop spans 14 amino acids. V lost 0 bases and J 8 bases, leaving 12 bases between the germline ends. Germline CDR1 reads SGDLS; CDR2 reads YYNGEE. CDR3: CASSVAIGTHEQFF. The DNA for the CDR3 is TGTGCCAGCAGCGTAGCTATAGGGACCCATGAGCAGTTCTTC.